A selection of T cell receptor beta chains follows, all from one sample in a study of OX40 agonist ivuxolimab in advanced cancers. TCRdb's table, derived via immunoSEQ multiplex PCR, lists solely in-frame clones and lacks some. The sample has about 110,000 clones, approximately 89% seen once; the top ten hold less than 0.3%. The material sequenced was CD4+ or CD8+ T cells sorted from blood, taken in a trial of the OX40 agonist ivuxolimab. The receptors come from an adult with an advanced solid tumor such as melanoma, head and neck, liver or kidney cancer. Both conserved end residues are part of each CDR3. The D gene is left open where the match is weak. Some rows have no size entry. The others give once, few or many, or a class for an expanded clone.

TRBJ2-1,-,-,TRBV4-2,CASSQRGNEQFF,TGTGCCAGCAGCCAGAGGGGGAATGAGCAGTTCTTC
TRBJ1-5,-,-,TRBV6-6,CATGFWGNQPQHF,TGTGCCACAGGGTTTTGGGGCAATCAGCCCCAGCATTTT
TRBJ1-5,-,TRBD1,TRBV5-1,CASSRGDSVNQPQHF,TGCGCCAGCTCCCGGGGGGACAGCGTTAATCAGCCCCAGCATTTT
TRBJ1-5,-,-,TRBV28,CASSLFREGSQPQHF,TGTGCCAGCAGTTTGTTCAGGGAGGGCTCTCAGCCCCAGCATTTT
TRBJ2-1,-,-,TRBV11-3,CASSPTRVNEQFF,TGTGCCAGCAGCCCCACAAGGGTCAATGAGCAGTTCTTC
TRBJ2-3,-,-,TRBV5-4,CASSLALGITDTQYF,TGTGCCAGCAGCTTGGCCTTGGGGATAACAGATACGCAGTATTTT
TRBJ2-3,-,-,TRBV10-3,CAIALGEALTDTQYF,TGTGCCATCGCCCTAGGCGAGGCCCTCACAGATACGCAGTATTTT
TRBJ1-5,-,-,TRBV7-2,CASSLVGGQNQPQHF,TGTGCCAGCAGCTTAGTAGGAGGGCAGAATCAGCCCCAGCATTTT
TRBJ1-2,-,-,TRBV5-4,CASNQNSNYGYTF,TGTGCCAGCAATCAGAATTCTAACTATGGCTACACCTTC
TRBJ2-3,-,TRBD1,TRBV6-1,CASSERGQIADTQYF,TGTGCCAGCAGTGAGAGGGGACAGATAGCAGATACGCAGTATTTT
TRBJ2-7,-,-,TRBV19,CASSNRFQSSYEQYF,TGTGCCAGTAGTAACAGGTTCCAAAGCTCCTACGAGCAGTACTTC
TRBJ2-1,-,TRBD1,TRBV10-3,CAISESGVDRERNEQFF,TGTGCCATCAGTGAGTCTGGGGTGGACAGGGAACGGAATGAGCAGTTCTTC
TRBJ1-2,-,-,TRBV5-1,CASSSSRGSYGYTF,TGCGCCAGCAGCTCGTCCCGAGGTAGCTATGGCTACACCTTC
TRBJ2-7,once,TRBD2,TRBV30,CAWSPTSGISYEQYF,TGTGCCTGGAGTCCGACTAGCGGGATATCCTACGAGCAGTACTTC
TRBJ1-4,-,TRBD1,TRBV5-1,CASSPGQVATNEKLFF,TGCGCCAGCAGCCCTGGACAGGTTGCAACTAATGAAAAACTGTTTTTT
TRBJ1-2,-,-,TRBV27,CASSPSGRAGGYTF,TGTGCCAGCAGTCCCTCGGGCAGGGCAGGTGGCTACACCTTC
TRBJ1-5,-,-,TRBV6-5,CASKGNWGNQPQHF,TGTGCCAGCAAGGGGAATTGGGGCAATCAGCCCCAGCATTTT
TRBJ1-1,-,-,TRBV6-5,CASSKGIKGTEAFF,TGTGCCAGCAGTAAGGGGATTAAAGGCACTGAAGCTTTCTTT
TRBJ2-3,-,TRBD1,TRBV5-1,CASSRGQGGTDTQYF,TGCGCCAGCAGCAGGGGACAGGGGGGCACAGATACGCAGTATTTT
TRBJ2-1,-,-,TRBV7-9,CASSLVSPNYNEQFF,TGTGCCAGCAGCTTAGTAAGCCCGAACTACAATGAGCAGTTCTTC
TRBJ1-1,-,TRBD1,TRBV6-6,CASRRADRANTEAFF,TGTGCCAGCAGACGCGCGGACAGGGCGAACACTGAAGCTTTCTTT
TRBJ2-7,-,-,TRBV10-3,CAIRARTGSLSQYEQYF,TGTGCCATCAGGGCAAGAACAGGGTCCCTCAGCCAATACGAGCAGTACTTC
TRBJ1-1,-,-,TRBV20-1,CSARDGLRAFF,TGCAGTGCTAGAGATGGGCTAAGGGCTTTCTTT
TRBJ2-1,-,TRBD1,TRBV4-1,CASSPDRVLFF,TGCGCCAGCAGCCCGGACAGGGTTCTTTTCTTC
TRBJ1-6,-,-,TRBV5-4,CASSLGQTHNSPLHF,TGTGCCAGCAGCTTGGGACAGACTCATAATTCACCCCTCCACTTT
TRBJ1-1,-,-,TRBV7-2,CASSLVDITEAFF,TGTGCCAGCAGCTTAGTAGACATCACTGAAGCTTTCTTT
TRBJ1-3,few,-,TRBV20-1,CSASFGNTIYF,TGCAGTGCTAGTTTCGGAAACACCATATATTTT
TRBJ2-3,-,TRBD2,TRBV7-9,CASSSWFLTSSTDTQYF,TGTGCCAGCAGCTCGTGGTTCCTGACTAGCAGCACAGATACGCAGTATTTT
TRBJ1-5,-,-,TRBV28,CASSFTGTHYSNQPQHF,TGTGCCAGCAGTTTTACGGGGACACATTATAGCAATCAGCCCCAGCATTTT
TRBJ2-1,-,-,TRBV6-6,CATFSLAANYNEQFF,TGTGCCACCTTCTCGTTAGCGGCTAACTACAATGAGCAGTTCTTC
TRBJ1-1,-,-,TRBV7-6,CASSLSAQNTEAFF,TGTGCCAGCAGCTTAAGTGCACAGAACACTGAAGCTTTCTTT
TRBJ1-2,-,-,TRBV6-6,CATRAGEGYTF,TGTGCCACCCGGGCGGGAGAAGGCTACACCTTC
TRBJ1-1,-,-,TRBV28,CASSPLRGSRGAFF,TGTGCCAGCAGTCCCCTGAGAGGGTCTAGGGGAGCTTTCTTT
TRBJ1-2,-,-,TRBV6-6,CASSYQPARDYGYTF,TGTGCCAGCAGTTACCAGCCGGCGAGGGACTATGGCTACACCTTC
TRBJ1-2,-,TRBD1,TRBV5-4,CASSSQTGGADGYTF,TGTGCCAGCAGCAGTCAAACAGGGGGCGCGGATGGCTACACCTTC
TRBJ2-5,-,-,TRBV5-6,CASSLPLGPTGETQYF,TGTGCCAGCAGCTTACCACTAGGCCCAACAGGGGAGACCCAGTACTTC
TRBJ2-7,-,-,TRBV30,CAWSVDYQFGDEQYF,TGTGCCTGGAGTGTAGACTACCAATTTGGAGACGAGCAGTACTTC
TRBJ1-3,once,-,TRBV30,CAWSRTRNTIYF,TGTGCCTGGAGTAGGACTCGGAACACCATATATTTT
TRBJ2-7,-,-,TRBV5-4,CASSLAAGAFQGYEQYF,TGTGCCAGCAGCTTGGCTGCAGGGGCATTTCAGGGTTACGAGCAGTACTTC
TRBJ1-1,-,-,TRBV6-5,CASSYLSRRNTEAFF,TGTGCCAGCAGTTACTTGTCACGGAGGAACACTGAAGCTTTCTTT
TRBJ1-2,-,TRBD1,TRBV25-1,CASRPGGGYGYTF,TGTGCCAGCAGGCCAGGGGGGGGCTATGGCTACACCTTC
TRBJ2-7,-,TRBD2,TRBV18,CASSSDPGGAGEQYF,TGTGCCAGCTCTTCAGACCCGGGGGGGGCTGGAGAGCAGTACTTC
TRBJ2-7,-,TRBD2,TRBV4-2,CASSPPRLSGGKSYEQYF,TGTGCCAGCAGTCCCCCTCGGCTCAGCGGGGGGAAGTCCTACGAGCAGTACTTC
TRBJ2-5,-,TRBD1,TRBV5-1,CASSGDATGKETQYF,TGCGCCAGCAGCGGGGACGCGACAGGGAAAGAGACCCAGTACTTC